The T cell receptor (beta chain) under discussion was sequenced for a study of T cells in localized non-small cell lung cancer. General study findings and limits: Density of T cells in blood, when higher, went with longer overall survival. The study detected a median roughly 56 of the top 100 tumor clones in adjacent lung. Adjacent uninvolved lung tissue had the highest T cell clonality, exceeding tumor.

In this sample, this clone turned up a few times. The antigen is unknown. Atypia-free lung next to the tumor was sampled at least 2 cm from its margin. Data came from immunoSEQ multiplex PCR; TCRdb stores just in-frame clones and leaves some out. The data show around 2,800 clones, over 20% seen once. Germline CDR1 SGHVS, CDR2 FNYEAQ. Between the trimmed V and J ends, which lost 5 bases and 1 base, there was a span of 18 bases. This CDR3 spans 17 amino acids. The specimen comprised normal lung tissue next to the tumor, sampled before any cancer treatment. The source is a male donor aged 60 or over with stage II lung adenocarcinoma. The chain recombines TRBV7-6 with TRBJ2-1; a weak D match, TRBD2 (6 bases). The CDR3 DNA reads TGTGCCAGCAGCCAAGAGGGGCTAGCGCGATCCTACAATGAGCAGTTCTTC. Translating gives CASSQEGLARSYNEQFF.